This T cell receptor beta chain came from a study of cytomegalovirus exposure and HLA in healthy donors. PCR was performed using 60 Vbeta and 13 Jbeta primers. Here immunoSEQ multiplex PCR was the method, and the copy in TCRdb shows in-frame clones only, minus some. Of some 190,000 clones detected, around 84% appear once; the ten largest clones hold 1.5% to 2%. Trimming removed 3 bases from V and 7 bases from J, with 16 bases in between. Germline V lookup: CDR1 MNHNS, CDR2 SASEGT. The CDR3 is made up of 14 amino acids. Sequences were obtained from PBMCs. The genes are TRBV6-1 and TRBJ2-7; D is possibly TRBD1 (5 bases). This receptor was taken from a woman between 18 and 29 years old in good health and CMV-seronegative. As DNA, the CDR3 is TGTGCCAGCAGTGAGGGCAGGGTGGCGGTTGAGCAGTACTTC. Translated, it gives CASSEGRVAVEQYF.